These T cell receptor beta chains were read from a single sample in a study of a mutant IDH1 vaccine in newly diagnosed glioma. Their cognate antigens are unknown. The protocol was immunoSEQ multiplex PCR, while the TCRdb copy is restricted to in-frame clones and leaves out a portion. This sample has roughly 57,000 clones, with approximately 91% found just once. The material sequenced was PBMCs, taken from a glioma patient whose treatment included an IDH1 peptide vaccine. Receptors were obtained from a man aged 40-55 years with glioma. The conserved cysteine and the conserved F or W are not part of the CDR3 here. Each record gives: CDR3 length, V gene, CDR3 protein.

len: 14
v_gene: TRBV10-1
CDR3aa: ASSPGFRGGNEKLF

len: 12
v_gene: TRBV28
CDR3aa: ASRGAGKNTEAF

len: 12
v_gene: TRBV5-1
CDR3aa: ASSLGTPGNTIY

len: 12
v_gene: TRBV6-5
CDR3aa: ASSYSGQGGGYT

len: 13
v_gene: TRBV19
CDR3aa: ASSMSVYSNQPQH

len: 13
v_gene: TRBV2
CDR3aa: ASSVTRDSVYGYT

len: 12
v_gene: TRBV19
CDR3aa: ASSREGAADTQY

len: 15
v_gene: TRBV19
CDR3aa: ASSIDFPSGTYNEQF

len: 15
v_gene: TRBV7-2
CDR3aa: ASSSRTSGIPIETQY

len: 13
v_gene: TRBV27
CDR3aa: ASSLSRGRTGELF

len: 11
v_gene: TRBV28
CDR3aa: ATFQGGNYGYT

len: 15
v_gene: TRBV6-4
CDR3aa: ASSGGPRYPPNTEAF

len: 14
v_gene: TRBV4-2
CDR3aa: ASSQDGDPPARGYT

len: 11
v_gene: TRBV2
CDR3aa: ASNGGSDQPQH

len: 11
v_gene: TRBV7-9
CDR3aa: ASSSGREREAF

len: 14
v_gene: TRBV4-1
CDR3aa: ASSQVYRGWQETQY

len: 11
v_gene: TRBV6-4
CDR3aa: ASSESRNSPLH

len: 12
v_gene: TRBV19
CDR3aa: ASADRASNQPQH

len: 13
v_gene: TRBV14
CDR3aa: ASSQDWPGRLGYT

len: 15
v_gene: TRBV21-1
CDR3aa: ASSSRWDRDEQRPQH